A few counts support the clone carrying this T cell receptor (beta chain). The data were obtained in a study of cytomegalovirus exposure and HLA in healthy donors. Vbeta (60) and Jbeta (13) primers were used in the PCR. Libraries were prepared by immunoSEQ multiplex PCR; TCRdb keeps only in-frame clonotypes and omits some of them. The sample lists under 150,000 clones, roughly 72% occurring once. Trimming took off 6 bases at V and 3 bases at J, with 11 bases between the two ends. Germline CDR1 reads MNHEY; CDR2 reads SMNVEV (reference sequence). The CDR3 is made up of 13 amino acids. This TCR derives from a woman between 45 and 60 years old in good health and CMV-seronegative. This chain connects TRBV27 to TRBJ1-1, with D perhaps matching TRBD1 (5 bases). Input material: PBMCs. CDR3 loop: CASRGWGDTEAFF. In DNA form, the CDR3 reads TGTGCCAGCAGGGGGTGGGGGGACACTGAAGCTTTCTTT.